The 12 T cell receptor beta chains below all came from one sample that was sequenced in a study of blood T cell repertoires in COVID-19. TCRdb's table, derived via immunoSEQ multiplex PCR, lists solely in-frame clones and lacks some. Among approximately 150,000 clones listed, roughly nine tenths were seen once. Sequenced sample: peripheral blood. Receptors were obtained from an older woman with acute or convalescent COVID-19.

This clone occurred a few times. The CDR3 DNA sequence: TGTGCCAGTAGTATTGCAGCGGGGACTAACTATGGCTACACCTTC. This translates into CASSIAAGTNYGYTF. The chain is built from TRBV19 and TRBJ1-2; D ambiguous. The CDR3 has 15 amino acids. CDR1 LNHDA and CDR2 SQIVND come from the germline V gene (reference sequence). The V end lost 3 bases, the J end lost 0 bases, and 11 bases lay between the germline ends.

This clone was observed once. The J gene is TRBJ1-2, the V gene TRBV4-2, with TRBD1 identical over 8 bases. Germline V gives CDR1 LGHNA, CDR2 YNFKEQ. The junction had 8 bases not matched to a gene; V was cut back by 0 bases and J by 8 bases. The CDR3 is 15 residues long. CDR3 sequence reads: CASSQDSHRGDGYTF. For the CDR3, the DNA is TGTGCCAGCAGCCAAGATAGCCACAGGGGGGACGGCTACACCTTC.

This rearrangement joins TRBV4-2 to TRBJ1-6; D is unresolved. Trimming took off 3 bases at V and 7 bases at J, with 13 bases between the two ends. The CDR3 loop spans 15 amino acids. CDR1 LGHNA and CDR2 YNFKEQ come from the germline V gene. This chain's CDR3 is CASSHPGRGNSPLHF. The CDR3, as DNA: TGTGCCAGCAGCCATCCCGGGAGAGGCAATTCACCCCTCCACTTT.

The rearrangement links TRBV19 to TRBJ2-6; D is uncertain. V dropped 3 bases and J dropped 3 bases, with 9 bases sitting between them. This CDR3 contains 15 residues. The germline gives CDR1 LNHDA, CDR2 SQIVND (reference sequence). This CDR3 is CASSISGYGANVLTF. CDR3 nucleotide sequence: TGTGCCAGTAGTATTTCCGGGTATGGGGCCAACGTCCTGACTTTC.

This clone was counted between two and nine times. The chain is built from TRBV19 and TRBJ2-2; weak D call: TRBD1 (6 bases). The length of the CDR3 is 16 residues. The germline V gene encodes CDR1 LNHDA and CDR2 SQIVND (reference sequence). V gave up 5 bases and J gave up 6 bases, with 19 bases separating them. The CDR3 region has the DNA TGTGCCAGTAGTTTACAGGGAAGGGTAGGGGCCGGGGAGCTGTTTTTT. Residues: CASSLQGRVGAGELFF.

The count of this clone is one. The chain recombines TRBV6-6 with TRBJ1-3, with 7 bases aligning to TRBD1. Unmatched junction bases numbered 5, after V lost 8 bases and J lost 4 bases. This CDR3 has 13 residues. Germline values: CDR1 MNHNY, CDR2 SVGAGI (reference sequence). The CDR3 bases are TGTGCCAGCGGCGTCAGGGGGGGAAACACCATATATTTT. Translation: CASGVRGGNTIYF.

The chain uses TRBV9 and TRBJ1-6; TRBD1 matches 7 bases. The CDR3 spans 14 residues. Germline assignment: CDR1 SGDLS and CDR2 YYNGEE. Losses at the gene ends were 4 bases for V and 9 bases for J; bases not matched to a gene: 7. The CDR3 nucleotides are TGTGCCAGCAGCCCGGTCGACAGGGCTTCACCCCTCCACTTT. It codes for CASSPVDRASPLHF.

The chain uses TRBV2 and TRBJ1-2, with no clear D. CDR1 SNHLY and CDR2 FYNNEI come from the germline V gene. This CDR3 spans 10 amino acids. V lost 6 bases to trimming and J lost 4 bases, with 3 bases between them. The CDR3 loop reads CASRSYGYTF. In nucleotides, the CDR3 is TGTGCCAGCAGGAGCTATGGCTACACCTTC.

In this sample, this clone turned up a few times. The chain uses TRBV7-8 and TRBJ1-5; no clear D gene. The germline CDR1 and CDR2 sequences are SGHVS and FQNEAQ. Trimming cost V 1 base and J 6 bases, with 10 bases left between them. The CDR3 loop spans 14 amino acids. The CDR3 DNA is TGTGCCAGCAGCTTAGAGCGGGAGTCTCAGCCCCAGCATTTT. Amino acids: CASSLERESQPQHF.

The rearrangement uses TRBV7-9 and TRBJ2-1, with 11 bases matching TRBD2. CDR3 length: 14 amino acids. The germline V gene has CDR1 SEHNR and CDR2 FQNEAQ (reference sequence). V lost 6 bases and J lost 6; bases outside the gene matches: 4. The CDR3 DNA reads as TGTGCCAGCAGGCTAGGGACTAGCGGCAATGAGCAGTTCTTC. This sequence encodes CASRLGTSGNEQFF.

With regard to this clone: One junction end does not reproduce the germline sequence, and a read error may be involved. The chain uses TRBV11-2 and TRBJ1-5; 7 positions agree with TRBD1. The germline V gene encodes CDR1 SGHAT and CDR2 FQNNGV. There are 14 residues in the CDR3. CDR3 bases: TGTGCCAGCAGCCTAGACAGGGTGGGTCAGCCCCAGCATTTT. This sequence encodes CASSLDRVGQPQHF.

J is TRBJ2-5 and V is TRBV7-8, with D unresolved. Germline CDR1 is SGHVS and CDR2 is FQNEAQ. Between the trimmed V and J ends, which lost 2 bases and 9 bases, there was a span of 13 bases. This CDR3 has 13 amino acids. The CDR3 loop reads CASSLNGLEAQYF. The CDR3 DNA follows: TGTGCCAGCAGCTTAAACGGCCTTGAGGCCCAGTACTTC.